Sequencing of this TCR beta chain was carried out in a study of graft-versus-host responses after intestinal transplantation. Across the study: As for transplant type, recipients had multivisceral, liver-intestinal, or isolated intestinal grafts. Study findings and constraints: Recipient marrow contained GvH clones, some of which appeared first in ileum or blood.

This clone was detected once. The antigen remains unidentified. Per germline, CDR1 SGHTA and CDR2 FQGTGA. V lost 2 bases and J 4 bases, leaving 14 bases between the germline ends. This CDR3 has 16 amino acids. Clones were read by immunoSEQ multiplex PCR, and TCRdb kept only the in-frame ones, dropping some. The sample shows approximately 90,000 clones, about 87% of them seen only once. J is TRBJ2-2 and V is TRBV7-3; D may be TRBD1 (7 bases). This clonotype originated in a human donor who was the organ donor for an intestinal transplant. The sample was unstimulated CD4+ T cells sorted from spleen or lymph node cells, taken before transplant. The CDR3 sequence is CASSLLPQGGTGELFF. CDR3 nucleotide sequence: TGTGCCAGCAGCTTACTCCCCCAGGGGGGCACCGGGGAGCTGTTTTTT.